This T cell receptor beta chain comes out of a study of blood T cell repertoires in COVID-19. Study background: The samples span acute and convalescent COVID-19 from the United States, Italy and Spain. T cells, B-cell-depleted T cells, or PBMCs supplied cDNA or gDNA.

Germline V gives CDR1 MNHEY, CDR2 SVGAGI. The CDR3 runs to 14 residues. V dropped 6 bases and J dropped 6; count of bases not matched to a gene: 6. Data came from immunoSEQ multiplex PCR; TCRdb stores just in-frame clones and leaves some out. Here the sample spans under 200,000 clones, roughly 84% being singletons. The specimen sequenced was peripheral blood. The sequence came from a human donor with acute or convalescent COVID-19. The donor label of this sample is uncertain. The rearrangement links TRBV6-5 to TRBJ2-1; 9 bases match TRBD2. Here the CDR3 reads CASSQGAGGNEQFF. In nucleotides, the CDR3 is TGTGCCAGCAGCCAAGGAGCGGGGGGCAATGAGCAGTTCTTC.